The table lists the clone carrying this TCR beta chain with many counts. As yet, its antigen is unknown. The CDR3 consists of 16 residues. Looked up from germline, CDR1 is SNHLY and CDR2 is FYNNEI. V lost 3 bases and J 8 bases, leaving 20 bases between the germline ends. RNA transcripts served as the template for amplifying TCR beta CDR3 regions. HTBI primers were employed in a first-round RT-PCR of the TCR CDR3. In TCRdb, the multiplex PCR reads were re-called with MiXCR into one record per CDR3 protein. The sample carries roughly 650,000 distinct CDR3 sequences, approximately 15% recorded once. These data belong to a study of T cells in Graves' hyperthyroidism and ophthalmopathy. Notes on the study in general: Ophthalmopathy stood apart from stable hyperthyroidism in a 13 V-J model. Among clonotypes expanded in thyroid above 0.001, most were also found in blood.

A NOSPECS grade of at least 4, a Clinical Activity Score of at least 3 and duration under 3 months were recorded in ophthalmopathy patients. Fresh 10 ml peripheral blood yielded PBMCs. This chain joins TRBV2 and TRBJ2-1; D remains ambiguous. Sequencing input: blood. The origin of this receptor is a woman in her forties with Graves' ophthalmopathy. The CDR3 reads CASSEAVKAMADEQFF. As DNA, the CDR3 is TGTGCCAGCAGTGAGGCGGTTAAAGCAATGGCCGATGAGCAGTTCTTC.